The clone carrying this TCR beta chain was observed once. Per the original methods: Reference gene primer amplification in the assay estimated nucleated cell counts. TCRdb's copy holds only in-frame clones and misses some; the assay was immunoSEQ multiplex PCR. V, J and clone size are those of that table, while D and trimming were read from the DNA. There are hundreds of thousands of clones in the sample; more than 75% occur only once, and under 2% lies in the top ten. The CDR3 has 16 amino acids. The germline V and J ends were trimmed by 5 bases and 1 base, with 17 bases remaining between them. Germline V gives CDR1 SGHAT, CDR2 FQNNGV. The sample comes from a study of blood T cell repertoires in COVID-19.

This chain uses TRBV11-2 with TRBJ1-1; the D gene is possibly TRBD1 (5 bases). The receptor was isolated from a man aged 40-49 years who had recovered from COVID-19. Sequencing input: PBMCs or T cells enriched from blood (not recorded which). The CDR3 DNA is TGTGCCAGCAGCCCACGGCCAGGGCCGGCGAACACTGAAGCTTTCTTT. Translation gives CASSPRPGPANTEAFF.